The 20 T cell receptor beta chains below come from one sample, sequenced in a study of memory CD4+ T cells and cytomegalovirus serostatus. Profiled with immunoSEQ multiplex PCR; TCRdb holds only in-frame clones, not every one. The sample carries about 92,000 clones, about 80% recorded once. Single viable CD3+CD4+CD8-CD45RO+ cells were sorted as the memory CD4+ T cells. The specimen was memory CD4+ T cells from blood. These receptors were obtained from an adult in good health and CMV-seropositive.

The chain joins TRBV5-1 to TRBJ2-1; 11 nucleotides agree with TRBD2. The length of the CDR3 is 15 residues. The ends lost 4 bases at V and 5 bases at J; junction bases unmatched: 5. Per the germline V gene, CDR1 is SGHRS and CDR2 is YFSETQ. For the CDR3, the DNA is TGCGCCAGCAGCCAGATGGGACTAGCGGACAATGAGCAGTTCTTC. Residues: CASSQMGLADNEQFF.

This chain connects TRBV30 to TRBJ2-3; 12 nucleotides match TRBD2. The V gene end was trimmed by 0 bases and the J gene end by 6 bases; junction bases not matched to a gene: 13. The CDR3 sequence is 18 residues long. The germline V gene has CDR1 GTSNPN and CDR2 SVGIG (reference sequence). The CDR3 protein is CAWSVGLAGGYPGDTQYF. CDR3 sequence (DNA): TGTGCCTGGAGTGTCGGGCTAGCGGGAGGGTATCCGGGGGATACGCAGTATTTT.

This clone was counted once. The chain employs TRBV2 and TRBJ1-5, with 11 bases aligning to TRBD1. Per germline, CDR1 SNHLY and CDR2 FYNNEI. The CDR3 loop spans 14 amino acids. V was clipped by 6 bases and J by 5 bases; unmatched bases: 3. CDR3 bases: TGTGCCAGCAGCGGGACAGGGGGAGATCAGCCCCAGCATTTT. This translates into CASSGTGGDQPQHF.

The CDR3 coding sequence is TGCGCCAGCAGTGAGTCGGTGGCTGCCCTTGGCACAGATACGCAGTATTTT. Its protein is CASSESVAALGTDTQYF. V and J are TRBV10-1 and TRBJ2-3; D ambiguous. The CDR3 has 17 amino acids. V lost 0 bases and J lost 1, with 14 bases in between. Per germline, CDR1 WNHNN and CDR2 SYGVQD (reference sequence).

This clone was seen only once. The chain joins TRBV6-5 to TRBJ2-1; 15 bases align to TRBD2. V dropped 2 bases and J dropped 9; count of bases not matched to a gene: 2. CDR1 is MNHEY and CDR2 is SVGAGI in the germline V gene. The CDR3 loop spans 15 amino acids. Written as DNA, the CDR3 is TGTGCCAGCAGTTACGGACTAGCGGGAGGGTTTGAGCAGTTCTTC. Residues: CASSYGLAGGFEQFF.

The chain is built from TRBV6-6 and TRBJ1-3, with a tentative D call TRBD1 (5 bases). This CDR3 has 15 residues. Trimming left V 3 bases short and J 4 bases short, with 13 bases between. Germline V gives CDR1 MNHNY, CDR2 SVGAGI (reference sequence). In DNA, the CDR3 is TGTGCCAGCAGTTATGGGGGGATGGCCGGAAACACCATATATTTT. Its translation is CASSYGGMAGNTIYF.

This sequence joins TRBV7-9 and TRBJ1-4; perhaps TRBD1 as D (6 bases). Trimming removed 5 bases from V and 8 bases from J, with 18 bases in between. The CDR3 is made up of 15 amino acids. CDR1 SEHNR and CDR2 FQNEAQ come from the germline V gene (reference sequence). CDR3 in DNA: TGTGCCAGCAGCCTGGATGGGGGGCGCGGGGAAAAACTGTTTTTT. This encodes CASSLDGGRGEKLFF.

This sequence joins TRBV6-6 and TRBJ1-4; 7 positions agree with TRBD1. The germline CDR1 and CDR2 sequences are MNHNY and SVGAGI (reference sequence). The CDR3 runs to 14 residues. V dropped 6 bases and J dropped 2; count of bases not matched to a gene: 3. The CDR3 nucleotides are TGTGCCAGCAGCCAGGGGGGGACTAATGAAAAACTGTTTTTT. Its translation: CASSQGGTNEKLFF.

This chain connects TRBV19 to TRBJ1-5, with 11 nucleotides matching TRBD1. The CDR3 loop spans 16 amino acids. V trimming: 4 bases; J trimming: 7 bases; junction bases outside the gene matches: 9. Germline CDR1 and CDR2: LNHDA and SQIVND (reference sequence). CDR3 sequence: CASSSGTGGFVQPQHF. The DNA of the CDR3 is TGTGCCAGTAGTAGCGGGACAGGGGGTTTCGTCCAGCCCCAGCATTTT.

The genes are TRBV9 and TRBJ1-3, with TRBD1 identical over 9 bases. Germline V gene lookup returns CDR1 SGDLS and CDR2 YYNGEE. This CDR3 comprises 14 residues. The V gene end was trimmed by 4 bases and the J gene end by 4 bases; junction bases not matched to a gene: 3. The CDR3 spells CASSPGQGGNTIYF. CDR3 coding DNA: TGTGCCAGCAGCCCGGGACAGGGAGGAAACACCATATATTTT.

The gene calls are TRBV10-2 and TRBJ2-7; D remains unclear. Per the germline V gene, CDR1 is WSHSY and CDR2 is SAAADI. This CDR3 spans 14 amino acids. Trimming took 2 bases from V and 2 from J, leaving 10 bases between them. CDR3 coding DNA: TGCGCCAGCAGTGAGACGGACGGACCCTACGAGCAGTACTTC. Translated: CASSETDGPYEQYF.

This chain connects TRBV6-5 to TRBJ2-3, with D tentatively TRBD1 or TRBD2 (7 bases each). The V end lost 4 bases, the J end lost 8 bases, and 19 bases lay between the germline ends. Germline values: CDR1 MNHEY, CDR2 SVGAGI. The CDR3 is 15 residues long. The CDR3 region has the DNA TGTGCCAGCAGTTCTGACAGGGTGCCGGGAGGTACGCAGTATTTT. Translation gives CASSSDRVPGGTQYF.

This sequence joins TRBV6-6 and TRBJ1-2, with 7 nucleotides matching TRBD1. The CDR3 extends over 14 amino acids. With 5 bases clipped from V and 2 bases from J, the junction kept 5 bases outside the gene matches. Germline V gives CDR1 MNHNY, CDR2 SVGAGI (reference sequence). The CDR3: CASSPGGRNYGYTF. CDR3 nucleotide sequence: TGTGCCAGCAGTCCAGGGGGTCGGAACTATGGCTACACCTTC.

V is TRBV7-9 and J is TRBJ2-3, with TRBD2 matching over 13 bases. V trimming: 4 bases; J trimming: 4 bases; junction bases outside the gene matches: 8. Germline loops: CDR1 SEHNR, CDR2 FQNEAQ (reference sequence). The CDR3 contains 17 residues. CDR3 sequence (DNA): TGTGCCAGCAGCTCCTGGACTAGCGGGAGAATAGCAGATACGCAGTATTTT. Translating gives CASSSWTSGRIADTQYF.

The rearrangement uses TRBV18 and TRBJ2-5, with TRBD1 matching 9 bases. The CDR3 is 16 residues long. CDR1 and CDR2 (germline): KGHSH, LQKENI. J lost 4 bases, V lost 6 bases, and 12 bases had no gene match. The chain's CDR3 is CASSPGTGGALETQYF. The CDR3 nucleotides are TGTGCCAGCTCCCCCGGAACAGGGGGCGCATTAGAGACCCAGTACTTC.

This clone was detected only once. The same CDR3 is also encoded by other DNA sequences in this sample. In nucleotides, the CDR3 is TGTGCCAGCAGTCCCGCCGGGACAGGGACTTACGAGCAGTACTTC. Translation: CASSPAGTGTYEQYF. The chain recombines TRBV28 with TRBJ2-7; TRBD1 matches 9 bases. Germline values: CDR1 MDHEN, CDR2 SYDVKM. This CDR3 comprises 15 residues. Trimming cost V 5 bases and J 4 bases; bases outside gene matches: 9.

This clone was observed once. V gene TRBV5-4 combines with J gene TRBJ2-3, with D perhaps matching TRBD2 (6 bases). Trimming removed 3 bases at V and 3 bases at J, with 8 bases between. This CDR3 is built from 13 residues. Germline V gene data show CDR1 as SGHNT and CDR2 as YYREEE (reference sequence). The CDR3 sequence is CASSWRGTDTQYF. DNA of the CDR3: TGTGCCAGCAGCTGGCGGGGTACAGATACGCAGTATTTT.

The V and J genes are TRBV10-2 and TRBJ2-3; D is unclear. There are 13 residues in the CDR3. Between the trimmed V and J ends, which lost 4 bases and 6 bases, there was a span of 11 bases. Germline V CDR1 and CDR2: WSHSY, SAAADI. Written as DNA, the CDR3 is TGCGCCAGCAGTGGCCCGAGCCGGGATACGCAGTATTTT. It encodes CASSGPSRDTQYF.

The rearrangement links TRBV2 to TRBJ2-2, with a tentative D call TRBD2 (5 bases). This CDR3 spans 16 amino acids. V was clipped by 1 base and J by 0 bases, with 9 bases between them. The germline gives CDR1 SNHLY, CDR2 FYNNEI. CDR3 DNA sequence: TGTGCCAGCAGTGAAGTCGGGGTCGCGAACACCGGGGAGCTGTTTTTT. It codes for CASSEVGVANTGELFF.

The chain links TRBV4-3 to TRBJ1-2, with TRBD1 matching over 7 bases. V lost 2 bases, J lost 4 bases, and 10 bases stayed unmatched. The germline CDR1 and CDR2 sequences are LGHNA and YSLEER. CDR3 length: 16 residues. CDR3 protein: CASSQKHTGVGYGYTF. CDR3 DNA: TGCGCCAGCAGCCAAAAACATACAGGGGTCGGCTATGGCTACACCTTC.